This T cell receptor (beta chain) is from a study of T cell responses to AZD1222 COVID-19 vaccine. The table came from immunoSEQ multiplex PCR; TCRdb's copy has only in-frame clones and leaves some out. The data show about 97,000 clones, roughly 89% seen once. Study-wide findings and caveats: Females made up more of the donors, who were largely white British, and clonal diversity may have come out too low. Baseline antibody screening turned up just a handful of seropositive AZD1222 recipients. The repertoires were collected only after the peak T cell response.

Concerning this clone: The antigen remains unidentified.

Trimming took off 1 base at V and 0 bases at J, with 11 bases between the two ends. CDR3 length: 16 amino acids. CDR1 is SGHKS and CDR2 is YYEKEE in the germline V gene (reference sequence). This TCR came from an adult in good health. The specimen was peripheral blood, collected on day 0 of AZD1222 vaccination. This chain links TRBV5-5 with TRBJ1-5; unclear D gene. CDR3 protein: CASSLRTAYSNQPQHF. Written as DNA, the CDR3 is TGTGCCAGCAGCTTGAGGACCGCTTATAGCAATCAGCCCCAGCATTTT.